Below are 6 T cell receptor beta chains sequenced from a single sample in a study of shared clonotypes between healthy human individuals. Here immunoSEQ multiplex PCR was the method, and the copy in TCRdb shows in-frame clones only, minus some. This table holds hundreds of thousands of clones, about three quarters found once. The source material was memory CD4+ T cells sorted from blood. Subset denoted: CD45RA-negative fraction. The receptor set was obtained from a woman younger than 45 in good health.

The chain employs TRBV7-9 and TRBJ1-1, with 8 positions matching TRBD1. V dropped 3 bases and J dropped 4; count of bases not matched to a gene: 4. CDR1 and CDR2 (germline): SEHNR, FQNEAQ (reference sequence). This CDR3 spans 14 amino acids. CDR3 residues: CASSFGTGGTEAFF. The CDR3 bases are TGTGCCAGCAGCTTTGGGACAGGAGGCACTGAAGCTTTCTTT.

The gene calls are TRBV7-8 and TRBJ2-7, with 9 nucleotides matching TRBD1. Germline lookup yields CDR1 SGHVS and CDR2 FQNEAQ. This CDR3 has 13 amino acids. The V segment lost 8 bases and the J segment 5 bases; nucleotides outside the gene matches: 7. The CDR3 loop is CASHRDRAHEQYF. The CDR3 DNA follows: TGTGCCAGCCATCGGGACAGGGCCCACGAGCAGTACTTC.

The genes are TRBV19 and TRBJ2-5; D gene ambiguous. Per germline, CDR1 LNHDA and CDR2 SQIVND (reference sequence). The CDR3 contains 13 residues. The germline V and J ends were trimmed by 5 bases and 5 bases, with 12 bases remaining between them. CDR3 sequence: CASSSRGVETQYF. The CDR3 DNA follows: TGTGCCAGTAGTTCCCGAGGAGTCGAGACCCAGTACTTC.

This chain joins TRBV5-1 and TRBJ2-1; 8 bases fit TRBD2. V lost 4 bases to trimming and J lost 1 base; unmatched junction nucleotides: 4. The germline V gene encodes CDR1 SGHRS and CDR2 YFSETQ. There are 15 residues in the CDR3. The CDR3 DNA is TGCGCCAGCAGCGGAGTAGCGGGATCCTACAATGAGCAGTTCTTC. It codes for CASSGVAGSYNEQFF.

The chain recombines TRBV25-1 with TRBJ2-1; D perhaps matches TRBD2 (5 bases). CDR1 is MGHDK, CDR2 SYGVNS, per germline. CDR3 length: 13 residues. With 8 bases removed from V and 3 bases from J, the gap between germline ends came to 11 bases. CDR3 sequence reads: CASYSSRYNEQFF. For the CDR3, the DNA is TGTGCCAGCTACTCTAGCCGCTACAATGAGCAGTTCTTC. Using reference TRBV25-1 and TRBJ2-1 for the parts outside the CDR3, the full variable domain is EADIYQTPRYLVIGTGKKITLECSQTMGHDKMYWYQQDPGMELHLIHYSYGVNSTEKGDLSSESTVSRIRTEHFPLTLESARPSHTSQYLCASYSSRYNEQFFGPGTRLTVL.

In this sample, this clone turned up once. This chain connects TRBV6-6 to TRBJ2-1, with a weak D call TRBD1 (7 bases). Trimming pared 10 bases from V and 2 bases from J, leaving 12 bases between. CDR1 MNHNY and CDR2 SVGAGI come from the germline V gene (reference sequence). The CDR3 loop spans 13 amino acids. CDR3 sequence: CAISRGAYNEQFF. CDR3 DNA sequence: TGTGCCATCTCCAGGGGGGCCTACAATGAGCAGTTCTTC.